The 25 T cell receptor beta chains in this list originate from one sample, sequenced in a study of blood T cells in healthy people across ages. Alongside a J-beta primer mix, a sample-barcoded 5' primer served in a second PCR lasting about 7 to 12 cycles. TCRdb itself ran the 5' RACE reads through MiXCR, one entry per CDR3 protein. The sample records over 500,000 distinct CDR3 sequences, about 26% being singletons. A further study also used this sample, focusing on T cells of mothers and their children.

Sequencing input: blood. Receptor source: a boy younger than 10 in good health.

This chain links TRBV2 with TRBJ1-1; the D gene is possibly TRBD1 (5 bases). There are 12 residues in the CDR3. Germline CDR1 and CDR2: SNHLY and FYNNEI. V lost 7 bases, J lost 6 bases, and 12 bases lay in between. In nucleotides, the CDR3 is TGTGCCAGCATCGTCCAGGGCCCTGAAGCTTTCTTT. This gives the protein CASIVQGPEAFF. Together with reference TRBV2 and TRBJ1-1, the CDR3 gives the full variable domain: EPEVTQTPSHQVTQMGQEVILRCVPISNHLYFYWYRQILGQKVEFLVSFYNNEISEKSEIFDDQFSVERPDGSNFTLKIRSTKLEDSAMYFCASIVQGPEAFFGQGTRLTVV.

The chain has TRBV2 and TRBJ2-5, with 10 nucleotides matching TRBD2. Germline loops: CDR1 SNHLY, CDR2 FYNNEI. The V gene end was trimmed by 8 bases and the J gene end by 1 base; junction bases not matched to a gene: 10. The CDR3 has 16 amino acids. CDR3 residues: CASSRTSGSPQETQYF. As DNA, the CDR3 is TGTGCCAGCTCGAGGACTAGCGGTTCACCCCAAGAGACCCAGTACTTC.

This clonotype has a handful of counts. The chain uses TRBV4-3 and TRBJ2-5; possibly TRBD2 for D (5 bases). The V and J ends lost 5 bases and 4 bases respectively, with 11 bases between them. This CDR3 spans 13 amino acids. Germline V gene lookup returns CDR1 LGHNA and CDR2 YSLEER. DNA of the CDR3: TGCGCCAGCAGCAAGACTACGCGAGAGACCCAGTACTTC. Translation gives CASSKTTRETQYF.

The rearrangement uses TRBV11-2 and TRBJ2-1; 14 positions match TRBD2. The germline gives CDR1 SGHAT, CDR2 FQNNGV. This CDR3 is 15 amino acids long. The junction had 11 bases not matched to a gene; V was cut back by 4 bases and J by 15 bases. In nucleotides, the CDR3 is TGTGCCAGCAGCTCCTTGACTAGCGGGGGGGGTATTCCGTTCTTC. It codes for CASSSLTSGGGIPFF.

The CDR3 here is CAWTAPGGETQYF. The CDR3 nucleotides read TGTGCCTGGACTGCCCCGGGGGGAGAGACCCAGTACTTC. V usage is TRBV30 and J usage is TRBJ2-5; 7 bases are a match to TRBD2. Per germline, CDR1 GTSNPN and CDR2 SVGIG (reference sequence). J was trimmed by 4 bases and V by 4 bases; bases with no gene match: 6. This CDR3 comprises 13 residues.

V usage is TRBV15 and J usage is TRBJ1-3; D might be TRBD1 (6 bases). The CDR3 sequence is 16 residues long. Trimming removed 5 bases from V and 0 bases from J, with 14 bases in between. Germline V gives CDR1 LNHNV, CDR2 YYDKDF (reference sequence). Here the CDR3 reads CATSVGGPLSGNTIYF. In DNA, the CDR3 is TGTGCCACCAGCGTGGGGGGCCCACTCTCTGGAAACACCATATATTTT.

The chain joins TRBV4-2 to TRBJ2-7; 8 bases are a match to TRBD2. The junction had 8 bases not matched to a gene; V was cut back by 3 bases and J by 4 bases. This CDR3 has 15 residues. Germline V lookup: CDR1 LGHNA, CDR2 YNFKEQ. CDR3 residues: CASSQDSGGDYEQYF. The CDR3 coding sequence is TGTGCCAGCAGCCAGGACAGCGGGGGCGATTACGAGCAGTACTTC.

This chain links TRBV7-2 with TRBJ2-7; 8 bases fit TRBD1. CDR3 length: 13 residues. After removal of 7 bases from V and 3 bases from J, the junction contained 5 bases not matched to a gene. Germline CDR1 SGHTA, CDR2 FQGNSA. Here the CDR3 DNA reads TGTGCCAGCACCTTGGACAGGGTCTACGAGCAGTACTTC. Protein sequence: CASTLDRVYEQYF.

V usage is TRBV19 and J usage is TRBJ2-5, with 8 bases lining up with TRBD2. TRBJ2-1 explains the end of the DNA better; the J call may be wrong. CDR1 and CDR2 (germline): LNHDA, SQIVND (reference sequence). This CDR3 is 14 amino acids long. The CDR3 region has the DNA TGTGCCTGCGCGGGGGGTAAGGCGAACAATGAGCAGTTCTTC. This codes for CACAGGKANNEQFF.

CDR3 DNA: TGTGCCAGCAGGCCTGGGACAGGGGCCGTTGAAGCTTTCTTT. Amino acids: CASRPGTGAVEAFF. The V and J genes are TRBV11-2 and TRBJ1-1; 10 bases line up with TRBD1. Losses at the gene ends were 6 bases for V and 7 bases for J; bases not matched to a gene: 8. The CDR3 sequence is 14 residues long. Germline V gene data show CDR1 as SGHAT and CDR2 as FQNNGV.

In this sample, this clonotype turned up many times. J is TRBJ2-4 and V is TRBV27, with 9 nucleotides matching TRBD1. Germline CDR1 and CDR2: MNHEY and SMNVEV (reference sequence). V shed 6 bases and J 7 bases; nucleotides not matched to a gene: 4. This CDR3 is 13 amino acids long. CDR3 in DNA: TGTGCCAGCAGCAAACAGGGGGCCAACATTCAGTACTTC. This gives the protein CASSKQGANIQYF.

The CDR3 region has the DNA TGTGCCAGCAGCTTCCGACTAGCGGTACCCGGGGGCACCGGGGAGCTGTTTTTT. Amino acid sequence: CASSFRLAVPGGTGELFF. The chain carries TRBV7-9 and TRBJ2-2; TRBD2 matches at 9 bases. The trim removed 3 bases at V and 4 bases at J, leaving 12 bases unmatched. The CDR3 spans 18 residues. Looked up from germline, CDR1 is SEHNR and CDR2 is FQNEAQ (reference sequence).

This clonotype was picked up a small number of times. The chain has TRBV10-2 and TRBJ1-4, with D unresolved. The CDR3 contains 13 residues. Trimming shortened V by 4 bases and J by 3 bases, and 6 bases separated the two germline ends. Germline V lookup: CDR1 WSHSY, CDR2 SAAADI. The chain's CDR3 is CASSVLPNEKLFF. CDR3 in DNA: TGCGCCAGCAGTGTTCTCCCTAATGAAAAACTGTTTTTT.

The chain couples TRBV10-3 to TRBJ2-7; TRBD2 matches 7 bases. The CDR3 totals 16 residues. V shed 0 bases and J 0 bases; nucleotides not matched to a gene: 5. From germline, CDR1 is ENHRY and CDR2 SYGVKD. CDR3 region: CAISESGGRSSYEQYF. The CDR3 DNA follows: TGTGCCATCAGTGAGTCGGGGGGGAGGAGCTCCTACGAGCAGTACTTC.

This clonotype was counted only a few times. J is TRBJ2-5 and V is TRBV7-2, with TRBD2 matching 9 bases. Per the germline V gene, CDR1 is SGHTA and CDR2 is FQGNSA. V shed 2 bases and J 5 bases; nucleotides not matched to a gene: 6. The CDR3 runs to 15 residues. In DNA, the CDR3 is TGTGCCAGCAGCTTAAGCGGGAGGCGGGCGGAGACCCAGTACTTC. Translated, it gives CASSLSGRRAETQYF.

The CDR3 DNA is TGTGCCAGCAGCCACAACTTACTAGCGGGCGGAGGCACAGATACGCAGTATTTT. It is translated as CASSHNLLAGGGTDTQYF. V and J are TRBV9 and TRBJ2-3; 9 bases map to TRBD2. The CDR3 runs 18 residues. With V trimmed by 4 bases and J by 1 base, 13 bases remained unmatched. Germline V CDR1 and CDR2: SGDLS, YYNGEE.

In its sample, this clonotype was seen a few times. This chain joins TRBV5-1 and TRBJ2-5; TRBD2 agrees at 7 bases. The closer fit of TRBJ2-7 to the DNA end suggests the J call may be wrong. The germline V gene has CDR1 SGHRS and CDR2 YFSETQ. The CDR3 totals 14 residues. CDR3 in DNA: TGCGCCAGCAGCTTGTGGGGGGGACTCTACGAGCAGTACTTC. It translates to CASSLWGGLYEQYF.

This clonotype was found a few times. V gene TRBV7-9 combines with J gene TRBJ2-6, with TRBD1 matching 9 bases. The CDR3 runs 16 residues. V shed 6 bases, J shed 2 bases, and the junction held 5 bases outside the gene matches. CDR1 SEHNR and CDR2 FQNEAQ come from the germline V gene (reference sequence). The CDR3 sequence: CASRTTGGAGANVLTF. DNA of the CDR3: TGTGCCAGCAGGACGACAGGGGGGGCTGGGGCCAACGTCCTGACTTTC.

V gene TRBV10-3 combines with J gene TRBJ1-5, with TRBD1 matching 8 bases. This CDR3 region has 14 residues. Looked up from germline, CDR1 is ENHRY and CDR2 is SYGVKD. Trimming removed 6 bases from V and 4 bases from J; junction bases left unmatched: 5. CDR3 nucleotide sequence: TGTGCCATCAGCCCGGGACAGGAGAATCAGCCCCAGCATTTT. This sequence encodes CAISPGQENQPQHF.

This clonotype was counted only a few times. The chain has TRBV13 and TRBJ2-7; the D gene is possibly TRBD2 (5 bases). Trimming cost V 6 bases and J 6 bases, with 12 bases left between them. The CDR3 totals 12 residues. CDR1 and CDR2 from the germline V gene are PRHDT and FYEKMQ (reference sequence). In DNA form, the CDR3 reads TGTGCCAGCAGTTTAAGAGGGTCCGAGCAGTACTTC. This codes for CASSLRGSEQYF.

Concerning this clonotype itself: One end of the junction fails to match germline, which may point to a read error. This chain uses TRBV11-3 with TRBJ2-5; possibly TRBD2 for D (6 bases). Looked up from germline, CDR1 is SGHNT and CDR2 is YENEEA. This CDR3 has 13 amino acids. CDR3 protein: CASSSTSPETQYF. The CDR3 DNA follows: TGTGCCAGCAGCTCGACTAGTCCCGAGACTCAGTACTTC.

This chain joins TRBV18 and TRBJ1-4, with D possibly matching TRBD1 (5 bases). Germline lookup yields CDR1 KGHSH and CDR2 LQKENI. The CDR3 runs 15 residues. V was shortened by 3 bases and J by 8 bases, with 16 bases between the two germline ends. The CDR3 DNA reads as TGTGCCAGCTCACCCCGTCCCGGGGCTGGAGAAAAACTGTTTTTT. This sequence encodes CASSPRPGAGEKLFF.

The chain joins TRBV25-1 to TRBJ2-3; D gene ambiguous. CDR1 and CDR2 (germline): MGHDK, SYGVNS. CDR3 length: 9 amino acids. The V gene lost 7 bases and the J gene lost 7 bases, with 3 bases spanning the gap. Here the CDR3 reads CASNHTQYF. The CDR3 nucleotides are TGTGCCAGCAATCATACGCAGTATTTT.

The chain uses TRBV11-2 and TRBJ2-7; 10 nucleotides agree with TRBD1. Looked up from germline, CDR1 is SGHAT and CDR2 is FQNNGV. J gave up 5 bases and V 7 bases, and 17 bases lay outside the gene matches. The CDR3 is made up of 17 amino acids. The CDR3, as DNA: TGTGCCAGCAACCCCACCCGAGGGACAGGGGCGAGGAACGAGCAGTACTTC. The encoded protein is CASNPTRGTGARNEQYF.

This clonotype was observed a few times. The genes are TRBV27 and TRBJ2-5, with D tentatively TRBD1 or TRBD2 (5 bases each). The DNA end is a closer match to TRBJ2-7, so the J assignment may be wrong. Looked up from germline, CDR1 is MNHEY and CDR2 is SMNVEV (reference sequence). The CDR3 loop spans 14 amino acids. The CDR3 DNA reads TGTGCCAGCAGTTTACGAGGGGATTACTACGAGCAGTACTTC. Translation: CASSLRGDYYEQYF.